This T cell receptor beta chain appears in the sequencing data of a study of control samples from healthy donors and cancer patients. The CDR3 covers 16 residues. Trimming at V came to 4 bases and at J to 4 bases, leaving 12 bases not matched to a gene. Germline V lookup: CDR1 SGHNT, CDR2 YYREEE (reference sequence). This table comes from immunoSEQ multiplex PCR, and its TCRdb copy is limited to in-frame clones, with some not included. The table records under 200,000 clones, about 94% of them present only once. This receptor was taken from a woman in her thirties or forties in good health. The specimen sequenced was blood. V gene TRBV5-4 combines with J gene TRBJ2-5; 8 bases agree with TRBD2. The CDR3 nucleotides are TGTGCCAGCAGCACGGGGGGGAAAGGTGCGCCAGAGACCCAGTACTTC. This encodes CASSTGGKGAPETQYF.